The subject of this entry is one TCR beta chain. From the germline J gene comes the end of the CDR3, since the read stops 3 residues before it. V shed 5 bases, J shed 8 bases, and the junction held 9 bases outside the gene matches. CDR3 size: 15 residues. The method was immunoSEQ multiplex PCR; TCRdb's version includes in-frame clones alone and lacks a portion of them. This table holds around 39,000 clones. These data are taken from a study of T cells in women clearing cervical HPV infection. Whole-study context: Donors had HPV16-related CIN3 or worse; 2 had invasive cancer.

This TCR came from a woman aged 18-70 years with a cervical HPV16 infection that either progressed to CIN3+ or cleared (not recorded which). The chain joins TRBV12-3 or TRBV12-4 to TRBJ2-1; 10 nucleotides align to TRBD2. Sequencing input: blood buffy coat. The covered CDR3 bases are TGTGCCAGCAGTACCTCTAGCGGGAGTATAGATGAG. Translation gives CASSTSSGSIDE. The entire CDR3 reads CASSTSSGSIDEQFF.